A single sample is the source of the 22 T cell receptor beta chains below, sequenced in a study of low-dose radiotherapy and immunotherapy resistance in tumors. Priming of first-strand cDNA relied on TRAV- and TRBV-specific primers (covering alpha and beta chains). Using a constant-region primer together with a V-primer adapter, TCRs were subjected to roughly 18 PCR cycles of amplification. Each CDR3 protein is one row after TCRdb ran MiXCR on the reads. The sample includes about 9,200 distinct CDR3 sequences, about two fifths seen only once; the top ten take approximately 5%. These receptors were taken from a human donor with advanced metastatic prostate, ovarian, gallbladder or colorectal cancer (not recorded which). This table probably holds off-target reads from a library built for another chain.

V is TRBV30 and J is TRBJ1-2, with 7 bases identical to TRBD1. V lost 0 bases and J lost 3; bases outside the gene matches: 16. Per germline, CDR1 GTSNPN and CDR2 SVGIG (reference sequence). The length of the CDR3 is 18 residues. The DNA of the CDR3 is TGTGCCTGGAGTGTACCTTGGACAGGCGTTAGTGGGGACTATGGCTACACCTTC. It specifies CAWSVPWTGVSGDYGYTF.

This clonotype turned up a few times. The chain couples TRBV5-4 to TRBJ2-1, with a weak D call TRBD2 (5 bases). This CDR3 region has 13 residues. V was pared by 5 bases and J by 6 bases, with 12 bases between. Looked up from germline, CDR1 is SGHNT and CDR2 is YYREEE (reference sequence). This CDR3 is CASRSVALNEQFF. CDR3 coding DNA: TGTGCCAGCAGGTCGGTAGCGCTCAATGAGCAGTTCTTC.

The J gene is TRBJ1-3, the V gene TRBV11-2; D is unclear. V lost 1 base to trimming and J lost 0 bases, with 7 bases between them. Germline values: CDR1 SGHAT, CDR2 FQNNGV. The CDR3 has 15 residues. CDR3 region: CASSLALTSGNTIYF. As DNA, the CDR3 is TGTGCCAGCAGCTTAGCCCTTACCTCTGGAAACACCATATATTTT.

This clonotype is termed medium-sized. The genes are TRBV11-2 and TRBJ2-1; TRBD2 matches 11 bases. The CDR3 consists of 16 residues. Trimming cost V 8 bases and J 7 bases; bases outside gene matches: 13. Germline assignment: CDR1 SGHAT and CDR2 FQNNGV. The CDR3 sequence: CASLDGGSGRANEQFF. The DNA for the CDR3 is TGTGCCAGCCTTGATGGAGGTAGCGGGAGGGCGAATGAGCAGTTCTTC.

The table lists this clonotype with a count of one. This chain connects TRBV29-1 to TRBJ2-7, with 7 positions matching TRBD1. The ends lost 0 bases at V and 2 bases at J; junction bases unmatched: 4. This CDR3 contains 14 residues. Germline CDR1 is SQVTM and CDR2 is ANQGSEA. The CDR3 DNA reads as TGCAGCGTTGAAGACCACAGGGGCGCCTACGAGCAGTACTTC. This translates into CSVEDHRGAYEQYF.

The chain links TRBV6-4 to TRBJ2-1; the D is unclear. V lost 3 bases to trimming and J lost 6 bases, with 12 bases between them. The germline V gene has CDR1 MRHNA and CDR2 SNTAGT. The CDR3 is made up of 14 amino acids. CDR3 nucleotide sequence: TGTGCCAGCAGTGAAGGGCCCTCTGGCAATGAGCAGTTCTTC. It yields the protein CASSEGPSGNEQFF.

This clonotype occurred a few times. The chain couples TRBV25-1 to TRBJ2-1, with no clear D. The germline CDR1 and CDR2 sequences are MGHDK and SYGVNS. The CDR3 is 11 amino acids. V shed 7 bases and J shed 4 bases, with 5 bases lying between them. CDR3 protein: CASNLYNEQFF. The CDR3 DNA sequence: TGTGCCAGCAACCTTTACAATGAGCAGTTCTTC.

J is TRBJ2-7 and V is TRBV19; D uncertain. Germline V lookup: CDR1 LNHDA, CDR2 SQIVND (reference sequence). Trimming removed 3 bases at V and 4 bases at J, with 10 bases between. The CDR3 totals 13 residues. The CDR3 sequence: CASSMMKGYEQYF. CDR3 bases: TGTGCCAGTAGTATGATGAAGGGATACGAGCAGTACTTC. The full variable domain, its missing parts supplied by reference TRBV19 and TRBJ2-7, is DGGITQSPKYLFRKEGQNVTLSCEQNLNHDAMYWYRQDPGQGLRLIYYSQIVNDFQKGDIAEGYSVSREKKESFPLTVTSAQKNPTAFYLCASSMMKGYEQYFGPGTRLTVT.

The chain combines TRBV27 with TRBJ2-7, with a weak D call TRBD2 (6 bases). The V gene lost 6 bases and the J gene lost 9 bases, with 27 bases spanning the gap. The germline V gene encodes CDR1 MNHEY and CDR2 SMNVEV (reference sequence). This CDR3 region has 16 residues. The DNA for the CDR3 is TGTGCCAGCAGCCCCCTCAGACTAGAAGGCAGACTGGGGCAGTACTTC. Translating gives CASSPLRLEGRLGQYF.

This chain links TRBV27 with TRBJ2-7; TRBD2 matches at 11 bases. Germline CDR1 is MNHEY and CDR2 is SMNVEV (reference sequence). After removal of 2 bases from V and 6 bases from J, the junction contained 3 bases not matched to a gene. The CDR3 extends over 14 amino acids. CDR3 nucleotide sequence: TGTGCCAGCAGTTTAGAGACTAGCGGGATCGAGCAGTACTTC. Protein sequence: CASSLETSGIEQYF.

The chain uses TRBV5-4 and TRBJ2-1, with TRBD2 as a possible D gene (5 bases). V was trimmed by 4 bases and J by 0 bases, leaving 8 bases between them. This CDR3 region has 14 residues. Germline V gene data show CDR1 as SGHNT and CDR2 as YYREEE (reference sequence). CDR3 sequence: CASSPGISYNEQFF. In DNA form, the CDR3 reads TGTGCCAGCAGCCCCGGGATCTCCTACAATGAGCAGTTCTTC.

As for this clonotype: One end of the junction fails to match germline, which may point to a read error. This rearrangement joins TRBV27 to TRBJ1-1, with D possibly matching TRBD1 (6 bases). The germline V gene has CDR1 MNHEY and CDR2 SMNVEV (reference sequence). The CDR3 consists of 16 residues. The CDR3 reads CAISPLLQGLSTEAFF. The CDR3 DNA reads TGTGCCATCAGTCCGCTCCTCCAGGGGTTAAGCACTGAAGCTTTCTTT.

This sequence joins TRBV5-6 and TRBJ2-1; no clear D. The CDR3 loop spans 15 amino acids. CDR1 and CDR2 from the germline V gene are SGHDT and YYEEEE. V shed 0 bases and J shed 9 bases, with 16 bases lying between them. CDR3 amino acids: CASSLGTLRYGEQFF. CDR3 in DNA: TGTGCCAGCAGCTTGGGGACCCTACGTTATGGTGAGCAGTTCTTC.

The chain combines TRBV13 with TRBJ1-1; D call uncertain. This CDR3 has 13 residues. V was clipped by 5 bases and J by 2 bases, with 9 bases between them. Germline CDR1 is PRHDT and CDR2 is FYEKMQ (reference sequence). The CDR3 sequence: CASSVGVNTEAFF. CDR3 DNA: TGTGCCAGCAGCGTTGGAGTTAACACTGAAGCTTTCTTT.

This rearrangement joins TRBV29-1 to TRBJ2-1; D gene ambiguous. Per germline, CDR1 SQVTM and CDR2 ANQGSEA. Between the trimmed V and J ends, which lost 3 bases and 9 bases, there was a span of 9 bases. The CDR3 has 11 residues. DNA of the CDR3: TGCAGCGTTGACAGCCGCGTTGAGCAGTTCTTC. Protein: CSVDSRVEQFF.

The chain links TRBV5-1 to TRBJ1-4; D is undetermined. Per germline, CDR1 SGHRS and CDR2 YFSETQ. The CDR3 contains 14 residues. Trimming removed 6 bases at V and 0 bases at J, with 9 bases between. As DNA, the CDR3 is TGCGCCAGCACCATGTTTTCAACTAATGAAAAACTGTTTTTT. Translating gives CASTMFSTNEKLFF.

This clonotype is termed medium-sized. This chain links TRBV28 with TRBJ2-3; either TRBD1 or TRBD2 may supply D (5 bases each). The CDR3 totals 15 residues. Trimming pared 4 bases from V and 0 bases from J, leaving 11 bases between. The V gene's germline CDR1 is MDHEN and CDR2 SYDVKM. CDR3 residues: CASSWDGSSTDTQYF. The CDR3 DNA sequence: TGTGCCAGCAGTTGGGACGGATCCAGCACAGATACGCAGTATTTT.

The CDR3 DNA reads as TGCAGTGCTAGCCCCGGGACTAGCGGGGGGTTCACAGATACGCAGTATTTT. Translation gives CSASPGTSGGFTDTQYF. The chain joins TRBV20-1 to TRBJ2-3; 15 bases agree with TRBD2. The CDR3 has 17 residues. The germline V gene encodes CDR1 DFQATT and CDR2 SNEGSKA (reference sequence). V was clipped by 3 bases and J by 2 bases; unmatched bases: 6.

This clonotype appeared once. This sequence joins TRBV28 and TRBJ2-7; the D is unclear. The length of the CDR3 is 14 residues. Trimming removed 6 bases at V and 3 bases at J, with 15 bases between. CDR1 MDHEN and CDR2 SYDVKM come from the germline V gene. The CDR3 region has the DNA TGTGCCAGCAGCCTACGAAGGAGCCTCTACGAGCAGTACTTC. Amino acids: CASSLRRSLYEQYF.

There are a few counts of this clonotype. V and J are TRBV30 and TRBJ1-4, with 8 bases identical to TRBD1. This CDR3 has 12 amino acids. After removal of 6 bases from V and 10 bases from J, the junction contained 7 bases not matched to a gene. The V gene's germline CDR1 is GTSNPN and CDR2 SVGIG (reference sequence). The CDR3 sequence is CACQTQGGKLFF. CDR3 sequence (DNA): TGTGCCTGCCAGACACAGGGGGGAAAACTGTTTTTT.

This chain joins TRBV6-1 and TRBJ1-4, with a possible D match to TRBD1 (5 bases). This CDR3 has 15 amino acids. Germline V gene data show CDR1 as MNHNS and CDR2 as SASEGT. Trimming left V 5 bases short and J 7 bases short, with 17 bases between. Here the CDR3 DNA reads TGTGCCAGCAGTCAAGGGTCTGGGGCAGGTGAAAAACTGTTTTTT. Translation: CASSQGSGAGEKLFF.

CDR3 loop: CASSFIAGGISYEQYF. Here the CDR3 DNA reads TGTGCCAGCAGCTTCATAGCGGGGGGGATCTCCTACGAGCAGTACTTC. The chain joins TRBV7-2 to TRBJ2-7; 11 bases line up with TRBD2. CDR3 length equals 16 residues. Germline CDR1 and CDR2: SGHTA and FQGNSA. V trimming: 3 bases; J trimming: 0 bases; junction bases outside the gene matches: 4.